This T cell receptor (beta chain) originates from a study of molecular identifiers for immune sequencing clone quantification. The length of the CDR3 is 18 residues. Germline values: CDR1 SGHRS, CDR2 YFSETQ. Trimming shortened V by 3 bases and J by 2 bases, and 23 bases separated the two germline ends. In the sort, naive CD8 T cells were defined as CD8+CD4-CCR7+CD45RA+. It was with previously described methods and listed TCR primers that bulk TCR libraries were made. One entry per CDR3 protein, called by TCRdb with MiXCR from the PCR reads. The sample carries about half a million distinct CDR3 sequences, 25% recorded once. To note about this clonotype: Its target is not known.

Study-wide results and limits: Naive cells had under 1% of molecules in clones above 20 RNA copies, effectors over 98%.

The chain is built from TRBV5-1 and TRBJ2-5, with D tentatively TRBD1 (6 bases). This receptor was taken from a human donor in good health. Some libraries in this study had Jurkat cell RNA spiked in. The sequenced material came from naive CD8+ T cells from blood, with Jurkat cell RNA spiked in. Subset given: FACS-sorted CD8+CD4-CCR7+CD45RA+ naive T cells. The CDR3 protein is CASSSDSQGHSYQETQYF. The CDR3 DNA reads as TGCGCCAGCAGCTCAGATTCTCAGGGGCATTCGTATCAAGAGACCCAGTACTTC.